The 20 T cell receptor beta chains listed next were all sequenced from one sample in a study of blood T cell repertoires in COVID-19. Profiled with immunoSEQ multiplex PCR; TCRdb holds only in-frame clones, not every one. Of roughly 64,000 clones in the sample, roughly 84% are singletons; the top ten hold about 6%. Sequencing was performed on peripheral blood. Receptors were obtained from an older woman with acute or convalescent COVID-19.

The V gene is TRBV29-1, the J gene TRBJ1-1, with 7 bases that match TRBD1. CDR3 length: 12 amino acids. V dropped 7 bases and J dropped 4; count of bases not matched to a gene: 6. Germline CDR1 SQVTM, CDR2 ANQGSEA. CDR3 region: CSGRQGGTEAFF. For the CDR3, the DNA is TGCAGCGGCCGACAGGGCGGCACTGAAGCTTTCTTT. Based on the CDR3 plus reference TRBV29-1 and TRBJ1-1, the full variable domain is SAVISQKPSRDICQRGTSLTIQCQVDSQVTMMFWYRQQPGQSLTLIATANQGSEATYESGFVIDKFPISRPNLTFSTLTVSNMSPEDSSIYLCSGRQGGTEAFFGQGTRLTVV.

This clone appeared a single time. CDR3 region: CASSTLTGVAYGYTF. CDR3 sequence (DNA): TGTGCCAGTAGTACACTGACAGGGGTGGCCTATGGCTACACCTTC. This rearrangement joins TRBV19 to TRBJ1-2; 8 nucleotides line up with TRBD1. Trimming removed 4 bases from V and 4 bases from J; junction bases left unmatched: 8. CDR1 LNHDA and CDR2 SQIVND come from the germline V gene (reference sequence). The length of the CDR3 is 15 residues. Full variable domain (outside the CDR3, taken from reference TRBV19 and TRBJ1-2): DGGITQSPKYLFRKEGQNVTLSCEQNLNHDAMYWYRQDPGQGLRLIYYSQIVNDFQKGDIAEGYSVSREKKESFPLTVTSAQKNPTAFYLCASSTLTGVAYGYTFGSGTRLTVV.

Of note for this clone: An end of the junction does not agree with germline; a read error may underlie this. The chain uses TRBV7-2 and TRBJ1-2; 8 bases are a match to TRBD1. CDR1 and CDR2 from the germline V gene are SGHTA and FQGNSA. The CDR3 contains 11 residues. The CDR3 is CASSRTGRAAF. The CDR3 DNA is TGTGCCAGCAGCCGGACAGGGCGGGCGGCCTTC. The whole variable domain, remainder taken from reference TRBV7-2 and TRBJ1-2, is GAGVSQSPSNKVTEKGKDVELRCDPISGHTALYWYRQSLGQGLEFLIYFQGNSAPDKSGLPSDRFSAERTGGSVSTLTIQRTQQEDSAVYLCASSRTGRAAFGSGTRLTVV.

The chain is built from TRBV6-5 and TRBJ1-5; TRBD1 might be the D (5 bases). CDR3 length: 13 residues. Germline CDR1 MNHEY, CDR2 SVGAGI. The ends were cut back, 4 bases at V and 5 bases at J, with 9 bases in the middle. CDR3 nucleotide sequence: TGTGCCAGCAGTTTGACACAGGATCAGCCCCAGCATTTT. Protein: CASSLTQDQPQHF.

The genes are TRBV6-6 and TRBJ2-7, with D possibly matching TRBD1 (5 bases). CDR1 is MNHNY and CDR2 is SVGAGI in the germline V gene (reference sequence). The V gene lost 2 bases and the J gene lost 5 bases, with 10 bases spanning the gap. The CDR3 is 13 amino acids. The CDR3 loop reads CASSYRGVDEQYF. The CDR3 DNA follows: TGTGCCAGCAGTTACAGGGGTGTGGACGAGCAGTACTTC.

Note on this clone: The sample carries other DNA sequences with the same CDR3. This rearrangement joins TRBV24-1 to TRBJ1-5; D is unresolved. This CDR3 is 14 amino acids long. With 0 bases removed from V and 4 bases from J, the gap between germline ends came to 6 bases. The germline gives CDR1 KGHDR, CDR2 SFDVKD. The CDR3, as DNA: TGTGCCACCAGTGATTTGTCCGGGAATCAGCCCCAGCATTTT. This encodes CATSDLSGNQPQHF.

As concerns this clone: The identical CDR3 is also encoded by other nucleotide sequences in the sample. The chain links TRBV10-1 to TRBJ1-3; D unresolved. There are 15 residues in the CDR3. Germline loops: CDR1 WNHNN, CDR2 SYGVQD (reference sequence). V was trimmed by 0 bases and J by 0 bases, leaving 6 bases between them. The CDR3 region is CASSESTGSGNTIYF. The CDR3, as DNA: TGCGCCAGCAGTGAGTCAACTGGCTCTGGAAACACCATATATTTT.

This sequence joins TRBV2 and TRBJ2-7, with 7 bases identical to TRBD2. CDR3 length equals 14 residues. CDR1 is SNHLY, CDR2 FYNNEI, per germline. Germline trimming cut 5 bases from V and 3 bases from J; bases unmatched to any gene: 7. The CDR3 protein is CASSYASGRYEQYF. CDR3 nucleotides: TGTGCCAGCAGTTACGCTAGCGGACGCTACGAGCAGTACTTC.

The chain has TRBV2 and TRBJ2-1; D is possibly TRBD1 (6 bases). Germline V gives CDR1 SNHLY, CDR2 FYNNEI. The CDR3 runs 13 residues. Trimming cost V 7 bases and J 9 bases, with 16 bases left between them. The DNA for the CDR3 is TGTGCCAGCACGGCAGGGTCCAGGGGTGAGCAGTTCTTC. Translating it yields CASTAGSRGEQFF.

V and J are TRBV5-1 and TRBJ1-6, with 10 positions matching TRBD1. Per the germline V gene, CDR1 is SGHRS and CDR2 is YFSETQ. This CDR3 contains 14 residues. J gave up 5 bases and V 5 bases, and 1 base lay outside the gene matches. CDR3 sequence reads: CASRGTGDNSPLHF. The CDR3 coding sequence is TGCGCCAGCAGGGGGACAGGGGATAATTCACCCCTCCACTTT. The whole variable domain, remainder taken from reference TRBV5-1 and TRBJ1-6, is KAGVTQTPRYLIKTRGQQVTLSCSPISGHRSVSWYQQTPGQGLQFLFEYFSETQRNKGNFPGRFSGRQFSNSRSEMNVSTLELGDSALYLCASRGTGDNSPLHFGNGTRLTVT.

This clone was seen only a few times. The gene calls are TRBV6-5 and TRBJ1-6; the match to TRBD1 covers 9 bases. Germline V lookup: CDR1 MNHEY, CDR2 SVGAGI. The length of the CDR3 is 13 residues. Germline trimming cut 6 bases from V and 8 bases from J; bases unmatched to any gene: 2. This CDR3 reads CASRGQGYSPLHF. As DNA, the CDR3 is TGTGCCAGCAGGGGACAGGGATATTCACCCCTCCACTTT.

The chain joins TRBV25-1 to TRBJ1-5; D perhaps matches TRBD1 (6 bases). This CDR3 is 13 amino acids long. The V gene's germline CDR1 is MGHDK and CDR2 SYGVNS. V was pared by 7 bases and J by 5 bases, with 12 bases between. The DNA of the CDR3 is TGTGCCAGCAAGGGCACAGGGCATCAGCCCCAGCATTTT. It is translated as CASKGTGHQPQHF.

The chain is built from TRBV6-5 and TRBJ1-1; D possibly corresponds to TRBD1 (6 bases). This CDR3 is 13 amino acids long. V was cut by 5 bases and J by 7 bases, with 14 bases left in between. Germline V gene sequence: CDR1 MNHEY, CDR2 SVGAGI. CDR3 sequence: CASSPARGNEAFF. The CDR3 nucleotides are TGTGCCAGCAGTCCCGCTAGGGGGAATGAAGCTTTCTTT.

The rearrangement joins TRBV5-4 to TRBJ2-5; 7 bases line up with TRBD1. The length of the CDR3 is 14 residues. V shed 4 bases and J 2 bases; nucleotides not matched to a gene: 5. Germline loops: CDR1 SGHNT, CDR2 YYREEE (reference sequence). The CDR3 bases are TGTGCCAGCAGCCAAGGACAGGAACAAGAGACCCAGTACTTC. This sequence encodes CASSQGQEQETQYF. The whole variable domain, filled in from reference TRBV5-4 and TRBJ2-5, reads ETGVTQSPTHLIKTRGQQVTLRCSSQSGHNTVSWYQQALGQGPQFIFQYYREEENGRGNFPPRFSGLQFPNYSSELNVNALELDDSALYLCASSQGQEQETQYFGPGTRLLVL.

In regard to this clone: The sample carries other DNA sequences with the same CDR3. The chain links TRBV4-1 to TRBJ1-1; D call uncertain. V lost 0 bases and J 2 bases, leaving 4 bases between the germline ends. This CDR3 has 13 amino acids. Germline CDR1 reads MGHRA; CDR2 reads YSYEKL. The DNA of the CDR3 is TGCGCCAGCAGCCAAGACAGTAACACTGAAGCTTTCTTT. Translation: CASSQDSNTEAFF.

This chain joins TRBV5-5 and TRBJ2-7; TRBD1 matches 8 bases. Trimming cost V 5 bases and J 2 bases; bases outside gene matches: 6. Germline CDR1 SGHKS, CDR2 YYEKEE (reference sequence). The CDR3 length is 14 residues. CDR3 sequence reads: CASRQGQAAYEQYF. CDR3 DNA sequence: TGTGCCAGCAGACAGGGACAGGCCGCCTACGAGCAGTACTTC.

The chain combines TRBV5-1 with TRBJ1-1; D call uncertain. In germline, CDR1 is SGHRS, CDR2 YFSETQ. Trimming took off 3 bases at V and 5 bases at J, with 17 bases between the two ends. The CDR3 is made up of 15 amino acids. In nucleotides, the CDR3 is TGCGCCAGCAGCTCGGACTCACGGCCGGGAACTGAAGCTTTCTTT. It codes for CASSSDSRPGTEAFF.

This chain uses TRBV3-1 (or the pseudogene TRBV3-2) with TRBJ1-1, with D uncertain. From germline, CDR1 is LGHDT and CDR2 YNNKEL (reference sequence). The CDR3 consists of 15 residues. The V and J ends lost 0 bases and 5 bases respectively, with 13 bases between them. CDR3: CASSQESGRTTEAFF. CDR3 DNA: TGTGCCAGCAGCCAAGAGTCCGGGAGAACGACTGAAGCTTTCTTT.

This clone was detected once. Here the CDR3 DNA reads TGTGCCAGTAGTATGGGACACGCGAATCAGCCCCAGCATTTT. The encoded protein is CASSMGHANQPQHF. The chain links TRBV19 to TRBJ1-5; the D gene is possibly TRBD1 (6 bases). V lost 3 bases to trimming and J lost 4 bases, with 10 bases between them. The CDR3 totals 14 residues. The germline CDR1 and CDR2 sequences are LNHDA and SQIVND (reference sequence).

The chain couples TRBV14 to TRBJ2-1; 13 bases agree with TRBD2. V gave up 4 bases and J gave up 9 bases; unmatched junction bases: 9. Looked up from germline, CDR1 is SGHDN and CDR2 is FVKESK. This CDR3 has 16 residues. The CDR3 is CASSRVTSGGATEQFF. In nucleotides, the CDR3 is TGTGCCAGCAGCCGGGTAACTAGCGGGGGGGCCACTGAGCAGTTCTTC.